This T cell receptor (beta chain) was found in a study of beta chain features in type 1 diabetes. The wider study: All samples combined gave just under 110 million sorted cells for examination. Study-wide points: Shorter TCRB CDR3s, moderately but significantly so, were found in Type 1 diabetes patients in all four CD4+ subsets.

The isolated RNA, all of it, was reverse transcribed, so expressed TCRB transcripts were what got sequenced. Measured with immunoSEQ multiplex PCR; TCRdb has only the in-frame clones, and not every one. The table lists under 250,000 clones, 25% to 30% of them singletons. Note on this clone: Antigen specificity is unknown.

CDR1 is SGHNT and CDR2 is YYREEE in the germline V gene (reference sequence). The CDR3 is made up of 15 amino acids. V dropped 0 bases and J dropped 3 bases, with 12 bases sitting between them. The TCR was taken from a man aged 30-40 years in good health. The chain couples TRBV5-4 to TRBJ1-1; TRBD1 is a possible D gene (6 bases). Material: central memory CD4+ T cells from blood. The CDR3 region has the DNA TGTGCCAGCAGCTTGGCGGGGGCGCTGGACACTGAAGCTTTCTTT. Amino acids: CASSLAGALDTEAFF.